This entry lists 21 T cell receptor beta chains sequenced from one sample in a study of OX40 agonist ivuxolimab in advanced cancers. TCRdb keeps only in-frame clones here, not all; method: immunoSEQ multiplex PCR. The repertoire has 74,000 or so clones, 75% to 90% of them found once; the top ten carry roughly 2.2%. Source: CD4+ or CD8+ T cells sorted from blood, taken in a trial of the OX40 agonist ivuxolimab. These receptors came from an adult with an advanced solid tumor such as melanoma, head and neck, liver or kidney cancer.

V and J are TRBV19 and TRBJ2-1, with unresolved D. The CDR3 runs to 12 residues. Germline V CDR1 and CDR2: LNHDA, SQIVND (reference sequence). V was shortened by 0 bases and J by 11 bases, with 8 bases between the two germline ends. CDR3 DNA sequence: TGTGCCAGTAGTATAGAAGAATCAAAGCAGTTCTTC. Its protein is CASSIEESKQFF.

V gene TRBV5-1 combines with J gene TRBJ1-5; maybe TRBD1 (6 bases). V dropped 4 bases and J dropped 4 bases, with 15 bases sitting between them. CDR1 is SGHRS, CDR2 YFSETQ, per germline. CDR3 size: 15 residues. The CDR3 reads CASSVDSRFNQPQHF. Written as DNA, the CDR3 is TGCGCCAGCAGCGTGGACAGCCGATTTAATCAGCCCCAGCATTTT.

As to this clone: At one end the junction does not follow the germline gene, possibly because of a read error. The chain joins TRBV5-1 to TRBJ1-3, with 8 bases fitting TRBD1. Per the germline V gene, CDR1 is SGHRS and CDR2 is YFSETQ. The CDR3 is made up of 15 amino acids. The CDR3 reads CASSGLDRDRNTIYF. CDR3 bases: TGTGCCAGCAGCGGACTGGACAGGGACCGAAACACCATATATTTT. The variable domain in full, with the rest retrieved from reference TRBV5-1 and TRBJ1-3, is KAGVTQTPRYLIKTRGQQVTLSCSPISGHRSVSWYQQTPGQGLQFLFEYFSETQRNKGNFPGRFSGRQFSNSRSEMNVSTLELGDSALYLCASSGLDRDRNTIYFGEGSWLTVV.

This chain connects TRBV11-2 to TRBJ2-5; D is perhaps TRBD2 (5 bases). The CDR3 covers 14 residues. The germline V gene encodes CDR1 SGHAT and CDR2 FQNNGV. The ends were cut back, 1 base at V and 4 bases at J, with 10 bases in the middle. CDR3: CASSLVPGSETQYF. CDR3 in DNA: TGTGCCAGCAGCTTAGTCCCGGGGTCAGAGACCCAGTACTTC.

The V call is TRBV19, the J call TRBJ2-2; the match to TRBD1 covers 8 bases. V shed 0 bases, J shed 5 bases, and the junction held 2 bases outside the gene matches. The CDR3 length is 15 residues. Germline lookup yields CDR1 LNHDA and CDR2 SQIVND (reference sequence). The CDR3 region is CASSIEDRATGELFF. The CDR3 nucleotides are TGTGCCAGTAGTATAGAGGACAGGGCGACCGGGGAGCTGTTTTTT.

The CDR3 nucleotides are TGTGCCAGCAGCGTTTTAAGTGAGGTGATGAACACTGAAGCTTTCTTT. Its translation: CASSVLSEVMNTEAFF. The chain joins TRBV9 to TRBJ1-1; D call uncertain. The V end was cut by 2 bases, the J end by 0 bases, with 14 bases between. The CDR3 is 16 amino acids. From germline, CDR1 is SGDLS and CDR2 YYNGEE.

This rearrangement joins TRBV7-2 to TRBJ1-2; perhaps TRBD1 as D (5 bases). CDR3 length equals 15 residues. Germline V lookup: CDR1 SGHTA, CDR2 FQGNSA. V was pared by 5 bases and J by 3 bases, with 16 bases between. The CDR3, as DNA: TGTGCCAGCAGCAAAGCCTGGGACGGGTACTATGGCTACACCTTC. This encodes CASSKAWDGYYGYTF.

The gene calls are TRBV30 and TRBJ2-2, with TRBD1 as a possible D gene (6 bases). Germline assignment: CDR1 GTSNPN and CDR2 SVGIG (reference sequence). The CDR3 extends over 14 amino acids. Trimming left V 3 bases short and J 4 bases short, with 12 bases between. CDR3 coding DNA: TGTGCCTGGAGAGGGACATTGCTCACCGGGGAGCTGTTTTTT. Residues: CAWRGTLLTGELFF.

The chain uses TRBV27 and TRBJ2-3; tentative D call: TRBD2 (5 bases). Trimming took 7 bases from V and 4 from J, leaving 12 bases between them. The CDR3 has 13 amino acids. Germline V gene lookup returns CDR1 MNHEY and CDR2 SMNVEV (reference sequence). The CDR3 DNA reads TGTGCCAGCATCAACGCCGGGGCAGATACGCAGTATTTT. It codes for CASINAGADTQYF.

This clone was recorded a few times. J is TRBJ2-1 and V is TRBV5-5; 8 nucleotides agree with TRBD1. In germline, CDR1 is SGHKS, CDR2 YYEKEE (reference sequence). Germline trimming cut 5 bases from V and 2 bases from J; bases unmatched to any gene: 6. This CDR3 has 15 residues. CDR3 amino acids: CASSTQGAAYNEQFF. CDR3 nucleotide sequence: TGTGCCAGCAGTACTCAGGGGGCCGCCTACAATGAGCAGTTCTTC.

The V and J genes are TRBV5-1 and TRBJ2-3; D could derive from TRBD1 or TRBD2 (5 bases each). The germline CDR1 and CDR2 sequences are SGHRS and YFSETQ. This CDR3 is 15 amino acids long. The V and J ends lost 0 bases and 1 base respectively, with 9 bases between them. CDR3 loop: CASSLGGTGTDTQYF. CDR3 DNA: TGCGCCAGCAGCTTGGGAGGGACCGGCACAGATACGCAGTATTTT.

The rearrangement joins TRBV6-1 to TRBJ1-1; D may be TRBD1 (6 bases). Germline V gene lookup returns CDR1 MNHNS and CDR2 SASEGT. Trimming shortened V by 5 bases and J by 2 bases, and 15 bases separated the two germline ends. CDR3 length: 15 amino acids. The CDR3 bases are TGTGCCAGCAGTATCCAAGGGGGGGCCAACACTGAAGCTTTCTTT. Translated: CASSIQGGANTEAFF.

The rearrangement joins TRBV15 to TRBJ1-3, with TRBD1 as a possible D gene (5 bases). Germline assignment: CDR1 LNHNV and CDR2 YYDKDF (reference sequence). The CDR3 contains 15 residues. Trimming shortened V by 3 bases and J by 2 bases, and 11 bases separated the two germline ends. The CDR3 region is CATSRGRGTGNTIYF. The CDR3 nucleotides read TGTGCCACCAGCAGGGGGAGGGGTACTGGAAACACCATATATTTT.

This CDR3 reads CASSLTGTSDTQYF. The CDR3 DNA follows: TGTGCCAGCAGCTTGACAGGGACCTCAGATACGCAGTATTTT. The chain employs TRBV7-9 and TRBJ2-3; 7 bases are shared with TRBD1. V was clipped by 3 bases and J by 4 bases; unmatched bases: 4. The CDR3 contains 14 residues. Germline CDR1 and CDR2: SEHNR and FQNEAQ (reference sequence).

This clone appeared a few times. The chain links TRBV5-1 to TRBJ2-7; D tentatively reads TRBD1 or TRBD2 (5 bases each). The CDR3 extends over 14 amino acids. Germline V gives CDR1 SGHRS, CDR2 YFSETQ. Trimming shortened V by 7 bases and J by 0 bases, and 14 bases separated the two germline ends. CDR3 DNA sequence: TGCGCCAGCTCCCCATCGGGGCTCTCCTACGAGCAGTACTTC. Protein product: CASSPSGLSYEQYF.

In DNA form, the CDR3 reads TGCGCCAGCAGCCCCGGAGGGCTAGCGGGAGGAGGGGGCACAGATACGCAGTATTTT. This gives the protein CASSPGGLAGGGGTDTQYF. The chain uses TRBV4-1 and TRBJ2-3; 11 bases fit TRBD2. Germline V gives CDR1 MGHRA, CDR2 YSYEKL. The CDR3 spans 19 residues. V lost 4 bases to trimming and J lost 1 base; unmatched junction nucleotides: 13.

A few counts support this clone. The genes are TRBV29-1 and TRBJ2-1; D might be TRBD1 (6 bases). The V end was cut by 8 bases, the J end by 0 bases, with 14 bases between. Germline lookup yields CDR1 SQVTM and CDR2 ANQGSEA. The CDR3 extends over 14 amino acids. CDR3 DNA sequence: TGCAGCACCGGAATAGGGGGCTCCTACAATGAGCAGTTCTTC. Residues: CSTGIGGSYNEQFF.

The rearrangement joins TRBV5-5 to TRBJ2-3; D possibly uses TRBD1 or TRBD2 (5 bases each). The germline CDR1 and CDR2 sequences are SGHKS and YYEKEE (reference sequence). V lost 5 bases to trimming and J lost 2 bases, with 12 bases between them. The CDR3 loop spans 14 amino acids. CDR3: CASRNGALTDTQYF. CDR3 nucleotide sequence: TGTGCCAGCAGGAACGGGGCTCTCACAGATACGCAGTATTTT.

In its sample, this clone was seen once. The chain recombines TRBV19 with TRBJ1-6, with D possibly matching TRBD1 (5 bases). The CDR3 totals 15 residues. CDR1 LNHDA and CDR2 SQIVND come from the germline V gene (reference sequence). V shed 5 bases and J shed 7 bases, with 15 bases lying between them. CDR3 in DNA: TGTGCCAGTAGTGTCGTGGGGGGAGGGAATTCACCCCTCCACTTT. Protein product: CASSVVGGGNSPLHF.

The rearrangement uses TRBV6-6 and TRBJ1-5; 8 bases map to TRBD1. V lost 5 bases, J lost 4 bases, and 10 bases stayed unmatched. Germline assignment: CDR1 MNHNY and CDR2 SVGAGI (reference sequence). The CDR3 length is 16 residues. CDR3 region: CASSRARDRRNQPQHF. Written as DNA, the CDR3 is TGTGCCAGCAGTCGAGCCCGGGACAGGAGGAATCAGCCCCAGCATTTT.

V and J are TRBV9 and TRBJ2-1; 8 bases map to TRBD2. CDR3 length: 15 amino acids. The germline CDR1 and CDR2 sequences are SGDLS and YYNGEE. J gave up 2 bases and V 3 bases, and 4 bases lay outside the gene matches. The CDR3 reads CASSASGGPYNEQFF. In DNA, the CDR3 is TGTGCCAGCAGCGCGTCGGGGGGGCCCTACAATGAGCAGTTCTTC.